The 10 T cell receptor beta chains presented below share a single source sample, sequenced in a study of blood T cells in healthy people across ages. For the second PCR, which ran for about 7 to 11 cycles, a sample-barcoded 5' primer and a J-beta primer mix were used. TCRdb itself ran the 5' RACE reads through MiXCR, one entry per CDR3 protein. The sample records under 2,000,000 distinct CDR3 sequences, around half being singletons. Sample: blood. The receptor source for this set is a middle-aged woman in good health.

The chain has TRBV6-1 and TRBJ2-5; D is perhaps TRBD1 or TRBD2 (5 bases each). CDR3 size: 15 residues. From germline, CDR1 is MNHNS and CDR2 SASEGT. The V end was cut by 2 bases, the J end by 11 bases, with 21 bases between. CDR3: CASSEPGTASWEQYF. The CDR3, as DNA: TGTGCCAGCAGTGAACCCGGGACCGCGAGTTGGGAGCAGTACTTC.

V is TRBV7-2 and J is TRBJ2-5; no reliable D call. The CDR3 is 14 residues long. The germline CDR1 and CDR2 sequences are SGHTA and FQGNSA. V lost 1 base to trimming and J lost 6 bases, with 12 bases between them. In DNA, the CDR3 is TGTGCCAGCAGCTTAGATGGCAGCGCGAAGACCCAGTACTTC. This gives the protein CASSLDGSAKTQYF.

On this clonotype: A read error may produce the germline difference seen at one junction end. J is TRBJ2-3 and V is TRBV14, with D perhaps being TRBD1 or TRBD2 (6 bases each). CDR1 and CDR2 from the germline V gene are SGHDN and FVKESK. This CDR3 comprises 14 residues. CDR3 region: CAGSQITGRDTQYF. In DNA form, the CDR3 reads TGTGCCGGCAGCCAAATAACAGGGAGGGATACGCAGTATTTT.

V gene TRBV5-1 combines with J gene TRBJ2-1; 8 nucleotides line up with TRBD2. V trimming: 2 bases; J trimming: 6 bases; junction bases outside the gene matches: 10. Germline CDR1 is SGHRS and CDR2 is YFSETQ. The CDR3 runs 16 residues. The DNA of the CDR3 is TGCGCCAGCAGCTTACTGCTGAGCGGGGGACGCAATGAGCAGTTCTTC. Translating it yields CASSLLLSGGRNEQFF.

Comment on this clonotype: The germline gene is not matched at one end of the junction; a read error may be the cause. The genes are TRBV28 and TRBJ2-4, with no clear D. Matching the DNA end better, TRBJ2-7 makes the J call doubtful. The CDR3 totals 11 residues. CDR1 MDHEN and CDR2 SYDVKM come from the germline V gene. The CDR3 DNA follows: TGTACCAGCAGGAAGACGGGCGAGCAGTACTTC. Its translation is CTSRKTGEQYF.

In DNA, the CDR3 is TGTGCCAGCAACCGGGCCACAGGGCAAGAGACCCAGTTCTTC. Its protein product is CASNRATGQETQFF. The chain has TRBV7-2 and TRBJ2-5, with a weak D call TRBD1 (6 bases). Matching the DNA end better, TRBJ2-1 makes the J call doubtful. Germline lookup yields CDR1 SGHTA and CDR2 FQGNSA. CDR3 size: 14 residues.

This chain uses TRBV7-9 with TRBJ2-3; 9 bases agree with TRBD2. V gave up 5 bases and J gave up 4 bases; unmatched junction bases: 10. CDR1 is SEHNR and CDR2 is FQNEAQ in the germline V gene (reference sequence). The CDR3 is made up of 16 amino acids. CDR3 in DNA: TGTGCCAGCAGCAAGCGGGGGGCCAGGCTTGCAGATACGCAGTATTTT. This translates into CASSKRGARLADTQYF.

This chain links TRBV5-1 with TRBJ1-2, with a weak D call TRBD1 (5 bases). The germline V gene has CDR1 SGHRS and CDR2 YFSETQ. This CDR3 has 13 amino acids. The V end lost 5 bases, the J end lost 4 bases, and 12 bases lay between the germline ends. CDR3 sequence (DNA): TGCGCCAGCAGTCCGGAGGGGCCCTATGGCTACACCTTC. Translation: CASSPEGPYGYTF.

This chain uses TRBV29-1 with TRBJ1-1; D is unresolved. Germline lookup yields CDR1 SQVTM and CDR2 ANQGSEA. The CDR3 totals 13 residues. Trimming left V 4 bases short and J 0 bases short, with 9 bases between. The CDR3 DNA sequence: TGCAGCGTTGTTAGGCCGCTGAACACTGAAGCTTTCTTT. The encoded protein is CSVVRPLNTEAFF.

This clonotype came up a few times. The gene calls are TRBV20-1 and TRBJ2-7; weak D call: TRBD1 (6 bases). Between the trimmed V and J ends, which lost 0 bases and 4 bases, there was a span of 19 bases. Germline V gives CDR1 DFQATT, CDR2 SNEGSKA (reference sequence). The CDR3 covers 16 residues. CDR3 in amino acids: CSARDPRQAQIYEQYF. In DNA, the CDR3 is TGCAGTGCTAGAGATCCGCGACAGGCTCAAATTTACGAGCAGTACTTC.